The sequence of this T cell receptor beta chain was determined in a study of blood T cell repertoires in COVID-19. The wider study: Specimens from acute and convalescent COVID-19 originated in the United States, Italy and Spain.

The table came from immunoSEQ multiplex PCR; TCRdb's copy has only in-frame clones and leaves some out. This sample has roughly 150,000 clones, with 70% to 85% found just once. The CDR3 has 13 residues. Per germline, CDR1 SGHNT and CDR2 YYREEE (reference sequence). The ends were cut back, 4 bases at V and 6 bases at J, with 11 bases in the middle. The chain combines TRBV5-4 with TRBJ2-4; possibly TRBD1 for D (6 bases). This receptor was obtained from a woman in her fifties or sixties with acute or convalescent COVID-19. The sample taken for sequencing was peripheral blood. The DNA for the CDR3 is TGTGCCAGCAGCCAGGGGCGTAGAAACATTCAGTACTTC. Translation: CASSQGRRNIQYF.